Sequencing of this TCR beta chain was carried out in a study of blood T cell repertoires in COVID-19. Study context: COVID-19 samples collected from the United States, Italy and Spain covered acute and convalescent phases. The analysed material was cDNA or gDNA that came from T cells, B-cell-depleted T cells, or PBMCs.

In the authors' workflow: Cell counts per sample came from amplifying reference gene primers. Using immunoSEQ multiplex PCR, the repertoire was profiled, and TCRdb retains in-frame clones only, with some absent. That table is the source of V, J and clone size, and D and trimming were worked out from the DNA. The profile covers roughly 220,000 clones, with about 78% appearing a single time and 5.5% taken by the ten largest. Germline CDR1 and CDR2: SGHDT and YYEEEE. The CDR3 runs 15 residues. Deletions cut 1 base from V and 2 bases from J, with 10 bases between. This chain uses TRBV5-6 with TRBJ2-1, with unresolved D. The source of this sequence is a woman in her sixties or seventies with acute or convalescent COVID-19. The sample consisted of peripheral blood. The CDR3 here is CASSLFAEAYNEQFF. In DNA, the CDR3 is TGTGCCAGCAGCTTGTTCGCAGAGGCCTACAATGAGCAGTTCTTC.